The rows below give T cell receptor beta chains drawn from one sample of a study of blood T cell repertoires in COVID-19. The assay was immunoSEQ multiplex PCR, and TCRdb's table has in-frame clones only and misses some. The sample includes under 200,000 clones, 86% of them seen just once. Specimen: peripheral blood. Every receptor here comes from a man in his fifties or sixties with active or convalescent COVID-19. Each CDR3 is given with its conserved first and last residue. Each record gives: CDR3 length, V gene, J gene, CDR3 protein.

CDR3 length: 16
V gene: TRBV19
J gene: TRBJ2-1
CDR3 protein: CASSVLGGASYNEQFF

CDR3 length: 16
V gene: TRBV2
J gene: TRBJ2-5
CDR3 protein: CASSEGLAGGLETQYF

CDR3 length: 16
V gene: TRBV6-5
J gene: TRBJ1-4
CDR3 protein: CASSYSRAGVYEKLFF

CDR3 length: 16
V gene: TRBV24-1
J gene: TRBJ2-2
CDR3 protein: CATSDLLQGNTGELFF

CDR3 length: 12
V gene: TRBV19
J gene: TRBJ2-1
CDR3 protein: CASRLGQGASVF

CDR3 length: 14
V gene: TRBV5-6
J gene: TRBJ1-1
CDR3 protein: CASSLDSLVTEAFF

CDR3 length: 13
V gene: TRBV5-1
J gene: TRBJ2-3
CDR3 protein: CASSLDRDDTQYF

CDR3 length: 14
V gene: TRBV11-2
J gene: TRBJ2-2
CDR3 protein: CASSLDHGTGELFF

CDR3 length: 14
V gene: TRBV14
J gene: TRBJ1-1
CDR3 protein: CASSQRQGRAEAFF

CDR3 length: 15
V gene: TRBV5-6
J gene: TRBJ2-7
CDR3 protein: CASSFQGLAAYEQYF

CDR3 length: 16
V gene: TRBV2
J gene: TRBJ2-3
CDR3 protein: CASMQPGTGGPDTQYF

CDR3 length: 13
V gene: TRBV19
J gene: TRBJ2-5
CDR3 protein: CASSWRREETQYF

CDR3 length: 16
V gene: TRBV7-3
J gene: TRBJ2-2
CDR3 protein: CASSLGGLASGGELFF

CDR3 length: 16
V gene: TRBV4-2
J gene: TRBJ1-1
CDR3 protein: CASSQLRQGRGTEAFF

CDR3 length: 12
V gene: TRBV19
J gene: TRBJ1-5
CDR3 protein: CASRGGAQPQHF

CDR3 length: 12
V gene: TRBV5-1
J gene: TRBJ1-2
CDR3 protein: CASSADQGGYTF

CDR3 length: 16
V gene: TRBV19
J gene: TRBJ1-6
CDR3 protein: CASRKLLAGNNSPLHF

CDR3 length: 13
V gene: TRBV18
J gene: TRBJ2-2
CDR3 protein: CASSPRQTGELFF

CDR3 length: 12
V gene: TRBV5-6
J gene: TRBJ2-7
CDR3 protein: CASSLGFGEQYF

CDR3 length: 14
V gene: TRBV6-5
J gene: TRBJ1-6
CDR3 protein: CASRLGEGISPLHF

CDR3 length: 18
V gene: TRBV3-1/TRBV3-2
J gene: TRBJ2-1
CDR3 protein: CASIQDGGPKYEINEQFF

CDR3 length: 15
V gene: TRBV18
J gene: TRBJ2-3
CDR3 protein: CASSQLTGLTDTQYF

CDR3 length: 14
V gene: TRBV14
J gene: TRBJ2-7
CDR3 protein: CASSQMQGAGEQYF

CDR3 length: 11
V gene: TRBV29-1
J gene: TRBJ1-2
CDR3 protein: CSVGGSNGYTF

CDR3 length: 14
V gene: TRBV6-5
J gene: TRBJ2-2
CDR3 protein: CASSYSSGAGELFF

CDR3 length: 16
V gene: TRBV3-1/TRBV3-2
J gene: TRBJ2-5
CDR3 protein: CASSQGASGGQETQYF

CDR3 length: 14
V gene: TRBV19
J gene: TRBJ2-7
CDR3 protein: CASSPNRVSYEQYF

CDR3 length: 15
V gene: TRBV28
J gene: TRBJ1-5
CDR3 protein: CASSLALRGNQPQHF

CDR3 length: 11
V gene: TRBV20-1
J gene: TRBJ2-5
CDR3 protein: CSAGGGETQYF

CDR3 length: 15
V gene: TRBV7-2
J gene: TRBJ2-5
CDR3 protein: CASSLVVSYQETQYF

CDR3 length: 17
V gene: TRBV6-2/TRBV6-3
J gene: TRBJ2-2
CDR3 protein: CASSRRLAGGYFGELFF

CDR3 length: 11
V gene: TRBV29-1
J gene: TRBJ1-2
CDR3 protein: CSSRLGGGYTF

CDR3 length: 15
V gene: TRBV28
J gene: TRBJ1-1
CDR3 protein: CASSFPDRTNTEAFF

CDR3 length: 14
V gene: TRBV7-8
J gene: TRBJ1-3
CDR3 protein: CASSPVSAGNTIYF

CDR3 length: 15
V gene: TRBV4-2
J gene: TRBJ2-7
CDR3 protein: CASSQVGGGIYEQYF

CDR3 length: 13
V gene: TRBV6-5
J gene: TRBJ2-5
CDR3 protein: CASKSREGETQYF

CDR3 length: 15
V gene: TRBV7-9
J gene: TRBJ1-1
CDR3 protein: CASSLGGGRNTEAFF

CDR3 length: 16
V gene: TRBV3-1/TRBV3-2
J gene: TRBJ2-7
CDR3 protein: CASSHDAEDYGYEQYF

CDR3 length: 14
V gene: TRBV2
J gene: TRBJ1-2
CDR3 protein: CASRNNRENYGYTF

CDR3 length: 15
V gene: TRBV4-3
J gene: TRBJ1-1
CDR3 protein: CASSQDLTGGTEAFF

CDR3 length: 17
V gene: TRBV6-2/TRBV6-3
J gene: TRBJ2-3
CDR3 protein: CASSSTQGRVRTDTQYF

CDR3 length: 14
V gene: TRBV10-3
J gene: TRBJ1-5
CDR3 protein: CAISVDRSNQPQHF

CDR3 length: 15
V gene: TRBV19
J gene: TRBJ2-7
CDR3 protein: CASSFRTSGRSEQYF

CDR3 length: 15
V gene: TRBV6-5
J gene: TRBJ1-5
CDR3 protein: CASSRDRGGNQPQHF

CDR3 length: 18
V gene: TRBV3-1/TRBV3-2
J gene: TRBJ2-2
CDR3 protein: CASSHFFAGTTNTGELFF

CDR3 length: 15
V gene: TRBV7-2
J gene: TRBJ1-4
CDR3 protein: CASSLAGRVGEKLFF

CDR3 length: 14
V gene: TRBV24-1
J gene: TRBJ2-1
CDR3 protein: CATSAQLKSDEQFF

CDR3 length: 13
V gene: TRBV7-8
J gene: TRBJ1-5
CDR3 protein: CASSLGRNQPQHF

CDR3 length: 14
V gene: TRBV6-5
J gene: TRBJ1-6
CDR3 protein: CASSYASRGTPLHF

CDR3 length: 12
V gene: TRBV24-1
J gene: TRBJ1-6
CDR3 protein: CATSDPNSPLHF

CDR3 length: 18
V gene: TRBV7-6
J gene: TRBJ2-5
CDR3 protein: CASSLRTSGRAQAETQYF

CDR3 length: 14
V gene: TRBV5-6
J gene: TRBJ2-1
CDR3 protein: CASSLGQGATGQFF

CDR3 length: 16
V gene: TRBV19
J gene: TRBJ2-6
CDR3 protein: CASSSRTISGANVLTF

CDR3 length: 16
V gene: TRBV7-9
J gene: TRBJ2-7
CDR3 protein: CASSLEMGTASYEQYF

CDR3 length: 15
V gene: TRBV3-1/TRBV3-2
J gene: TRBJ2-5
CDR3 protein: CASSQGWGHQETQYF